This T cell receptor beta chain is from a study of T-cell memory formation after mild COVID-19. Per the germline V gene, CDR1 is SEHNR and CDR2 is FQNEAQ (reference sequence). V was clipped by 4 bases and J by 5 bases; unmatched bases: 8. CDR3 length: 14 amino acids. A few counts support this clonotype. TCRdb reprocessed the 5' RACE reads via MiXCR and lists one record per CDR3 protein. The table records under 150,000 distinct CDR3 sequences, about a fifth of them present only once. The TCR originated in a man between 18 and 29 years old who had mild COVID-19 (a few samples of this study predate the infection). Cell type and time point are not known. The V and J genes are TRBV7-9 and TRBJ2-7; 7 bases map to TRBD1. The source material was PBMCs or a T cell subset sorted from them (not recorded which). Here the CDR3 reads CASSSRQGANEQYF. CDR3 in DNA: TGTGCCAGCAGCTCCCGACAGGGTGCCAACGAGCAGTACTTC.